Listed here are 16 T cell receptor beta chains from one sample, sequenced in a study of low-dose radiotherapy and immunotherapy resistance in tumors. TRAV- and TRBV-specific primers were used for first-strand cDNA, which covered alpha and beta chains. A constant-region primer paired with the V-primer adapter amplified TCRs over about 18 PCR cycles. MiXCR was run by TCRdb on the reads, yielding one entry per CDR3 protein. Of 35,000 to 45,000 distinct CDR3 sequences in the sample, under 30% were seen once. The time point: after trial treatment. Treatment noted: LDRT plus nivolumab, ipilimumab, low-dose cyclophosphamide and aspirin (RACIN trial). Sequenced here: PBMCs, sampled after low-dose radiotherapy plus immunotherapy. These receptors originate from a male donor with prostate cancer.

This rearrangement joins TRBV5-1 to TRBJ2-3; D ambiguous. The CDR3 contains 11 residues. CDR1 SGHRS and CDR2 YFSETQ come from the germline V gene. Trimming removed 9 bases from V and 6 bases from J, with 11 bases in between. The CDR3 region has the DNA TGCGCCACCCAGCCCCCTGATACGCAGTATTTT. Protein product: CATQPPDTQYF.

This clonotype was counted many times. The rearrangement joins TRBV2 to TRBJ2-7, with no clear D. Germline values: CDR1 SNHLY, CDR2 FYNNEI. This CDR3 contains 13 residues. V was pared by 8 bases and J by 2 bases, with 13 bases between. CDR3 loop: CASGRPFTYEQYF. The CDR3 DNA sequence: TGTGCCAGCGGTCGCCCCTTTACCTACGAGCAGTACTTC.

In its sample, this clonotype was seen many times. The V call is TRBV4-2, the J call TRBJ2-1; possibly TRBD1 or TRBD2 for D (5 bases each). There are 15 residues in the CDR3. Germline V gene sequence: CDR1 LGHNA, CDR2 YNFKEQ. V shed 0 bases and J shed 5 bases, with 11 bases lying between them. The CDR3 region has the DNA TGTGCCAGCAGCCAAGATCCGGGGCGGAACAATGAGCAGTTCTTC. It encodes CASSQDPGRNNEQFF.

This clonotype is medium-sized within its sample. This chain connects TRBV28 to TRBJ1-1; 9 nucleotides line up with TRBD1. Germline CDR1 and CDR2: MDHEN and SYDVKM. The CDR3 loop spans 14 amino acids. Trimming removed 6 bases from V and 4 bases from J; junction bases left unmatched: 6. This CDR3 is CASRGDREITEAFF. CDR3 DNA sequence: TGTGCCAGCAGGGGGGACAGGGAGATCACTGAAGCTTTCTTT.

This clonotype appeared many times. V usage is TRBV7-6 and J usage is TRBJ2-6; D possibly corresponds to TRBD1 (6 bases). V was pared by 3 bases and J by 4 bases, with 13 bases between. Germline V lookup: CDR1 SGHVS, CDR2 FNYEAQ. The CDR3 has 16 residues. The CDR3 nucleotides are TGTGCCAGCAGCTTTCCAGGGGCGGGCGGGGCCAACGTCCTGACTTTC. This codes for CASSFPGAGGANVLTF.

This clonotype has just a few counts. This rearrangement joins TRBV20-1 to TRBJ1-1, with a tentative D call TRBD1 (6 bases). The CDR3 has 14 amino acids. V lost 0 bases, J lost 4 bases, and 12 bases lay in between. In germline, CDR1 is DFQATT, CDR2 SNEGSKA (reference sequence). The CDR3 loop is CSAREGGAATEAFF. The CDR3 DNA reads as TGCAGTGCTAGAGAGGGGGGGGCTGCCACTGAAGCTTTCTTT.

At least ten counts were recorded for this clonotype. This chain uses TRBV10-3 with TRBJ2-1, with 9 bases aligning to TRBD1. The CDR3 extends over 15 amino acids. Germline trimming cut 10 bases from V and 4 bases from J; bases unmatched to any gene: 11. Germline V lookup: CDR1 ENHRY, CDR2 SYGVKD. The CDR3 is CATWEGDRDYNEQFF. In nucleotides, the CDR3 is TGTGCCACCTGGGAGGGGGACAGGGATTACAATGAGCAGTTCTTC.

This clonotype was found many times. The chain couples TRBV20-1 to TRBJ1-1, with TRBD1 matching 9 bases. The V and J ends lost 4 bases and 5 bases, in that order; junction bases with no gene match: 8. This CDR3 comprises 14 residues. Per germline, CDR1 DFQATT and CDR2 SNEGSKA (reference sequence). The CDR3 protein is CSATKTGGRTEAFF. Here the CDR3 DNA reads TGCAGTGCTACAAAGACAGGGGGGAGAACTGAAGCTTTCTTT.

The table lists this clonotype with many counts. The chain employs TRBV20-1 and TRBJ1-5, with TRBD1 as a possible D gene (5 bases). Trimming pared 3 bases from V and 7 bases from J, leaving 10 bases between. This CDR3 comprises 12 residues. Germline loops: CDR1 DFQATT, CDR2 SNEGSKA (reference sequence). For the CDR3, the DNA is TGCAGTGCTAGTGAGGGGTTCCAGCCCCAGCATTTT. Translated, it gives CSASEGFQPQHF.

This clonotype was seen repeatedly, ten times or more. The chain joins TRBV5-4 to TRBJ2-1; TRBD2 might be the D (6 bases). The CDR3 is 15 residues long. Germline assignment: CDR1 SGHNT and CDR2 YYREEE (reference sequence). V was clipped by 0 bases and J by 7 bases, with 14 bases between them. This CDR3 is CASSLVGSGSNEQFF. CDR3 nucleotide sequence: TGTGCCAGCAGCTTGGTCGGATCCGGGAGTAATGAGCAGTTCTTC.

This clonotype was seen at least ten times. J is TRBJ1-6 and V is TRBV6-1; tentatively, D is TRBD1 (6 bases). V was clipped by 1 base and J by 0 bases, with 13 bases between them. The CDR3 has 18 amino acids. The germline V gene has CDR1 MNHNS and CDR2 SASEGT. The chain's CDR3 is CASSEEGGAYSYNSPLHF. DNA of the CDR3: TGTGCCAGCAGTGAAGAGGGGGGAGCGTACTCCTATAATTCACCCCTCCACTTT.

The rearrangement joins TRBV29-1 to TRBJ1-1; D uncertain. Trimming took off 2 bases at V and 4 bases at J, with 11 bases between the two ends. The CDR3 is 13 amino acids. CDR1 is SQVTM and CDR2 is ANQGSEA in the germline V gene. CDR3 sequence reads: CSVERPGFTEAFF. CDR3 DNA: TGCAGCGTTGAACGGCCGGGTTTCACTGAAGCTTTCTTT.

V gene TRBV12-3 or TRBV12-4 combines with J gene TRBJ1-1; TRBD1 matches 7 bases. The CDR3 contains 13 residues. V lost 5 bases and J lost 5; bases outside the gene matches: 5. The CDR3 protein is CASSATGKTEAFF. The CDR3 DNA reads as TGTGCCAGCAGTGCGACAGGGAAGACTGAAGCTTTCTTT.

This clonotype was observed at least ten times. V usage is TRBV3-1 and J usage is TRBJ2-5; tentatively, D is TRBD1 (5 bases). V was clipped by 2 bases and J by 4 bases, with 5 bases between them. The V gene's germline CDR1 is LGHDT and CDR2 YNNKEL (reference sequence). The CDR3 has 12 residues. The CDR3 loop is CASSQTGETQYF. CDR3 sequence (DNA): TGTGCCAGCAGCCAAACAGGAGAGACCCAGTACTTC.

This clonotype was counted ten times or more. The chain is built from TRBV9 and TRBJ2-7; 10 nucleotides align to TRBD2. Germline CDR1 is SGDLS and CDR2 is YYNGEE. After removal of 0 bases from V and 1 base from J, the junction contained 16 bases not matched to a gene. The length of the CDR3 is 20 residues. The CDR3 reads CASSVGWRRASGRESYEQYF. The CDR3 nucleotides read TGTGCCAGCAGCGTAGGTTGGCGAAGGGCTAGCGGGAGAGAGTCCTACGAGCAGTACTTC.

This clonotype was picked up many times. This sequence joins TRBV12-3 or TRBV12-4 and TRBJ2-1; D possibly matches TRBD1 or TRBD2 (7 bases each). Between the trimmed V and J ends, which lost 7 bases and 11 bases, there was a span of 18 bases. The CDR3 runs to 13 residues. For the CDR3, the DNA is TGTGCCAGCACTCCAGGGGGGGCCCGGCAGCAGTTCTTC. This translates into CASTPGGARQQFF.